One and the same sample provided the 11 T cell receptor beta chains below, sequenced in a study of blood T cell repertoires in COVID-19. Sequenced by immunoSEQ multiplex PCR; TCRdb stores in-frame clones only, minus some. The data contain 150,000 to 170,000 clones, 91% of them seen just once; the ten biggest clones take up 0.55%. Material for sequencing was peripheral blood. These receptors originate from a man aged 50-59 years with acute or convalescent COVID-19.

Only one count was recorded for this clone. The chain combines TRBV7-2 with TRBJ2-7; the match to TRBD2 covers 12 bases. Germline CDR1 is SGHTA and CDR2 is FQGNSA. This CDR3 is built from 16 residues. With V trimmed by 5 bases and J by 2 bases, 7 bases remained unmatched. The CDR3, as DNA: TGTGCCAGCAGCCCATCCGGACTAGCGGGAACCTACGAGCAGTACTTC. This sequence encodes CASSPSGLAGTYEQYF.

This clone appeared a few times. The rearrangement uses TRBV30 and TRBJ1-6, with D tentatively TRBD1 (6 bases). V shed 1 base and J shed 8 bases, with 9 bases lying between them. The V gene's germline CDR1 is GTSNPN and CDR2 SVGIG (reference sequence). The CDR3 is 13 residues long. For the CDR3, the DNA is TGTGCCTGGAGTGCCTACAGGGATTCACCCCTCCACTTT. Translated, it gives CAWSAYRDSPLHF.

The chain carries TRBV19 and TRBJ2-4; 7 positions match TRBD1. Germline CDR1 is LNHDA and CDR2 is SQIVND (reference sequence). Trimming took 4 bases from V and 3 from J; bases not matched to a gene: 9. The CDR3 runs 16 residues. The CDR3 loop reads CASSTGQTWGKNIQYF. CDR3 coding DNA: TGTGCCAGTAGTACGGGACAGACCTGGGGCAAAAACATTCAGTACTTC.

The CDR3 loop is CASSQEIGGTEAFF. In DNA form, the CDR3 reads TGTGCCAGCAGCCAAGAAATAGGGGGCACTGAAGCTTTCTTT. V usage is TRBV4-2 and J usage is TRBJ1-1, with D perhaps TRBD1 (6 bases). Trimming removed 0 bases from V and 4 bases from J, with 9 bases in between. The CDR3 has 14 residues. Germline CDR1 is LGHNA and CDR2 is YNFKEQ.

In DNA, the CDR3 is TGTGCCAGCAGTTTAGATCCGGGAAGCTACGAGCAGTACTTC. Residues: CASSLDPGSYEQYF. The J gene is TRBJ2-7, the V gene TRBV28; TRBD2 might be the D (5 bases). The CDR3 length is 14 residues. Trimming shortened V by 2 bases and J by 3 bases, and 11 bases separated the two germline ends. Germline lookup yields CDR1 MDHEN and CDR2 SYDVKM.

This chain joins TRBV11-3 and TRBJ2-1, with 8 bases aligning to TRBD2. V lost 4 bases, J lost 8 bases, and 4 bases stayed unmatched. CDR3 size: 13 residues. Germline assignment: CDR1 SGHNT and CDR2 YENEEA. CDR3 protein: CASSSPGGDEQFF. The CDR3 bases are TGTGCCAGCAGCTCTCCCGGGGGGGATGAGCAGTTCTTC.

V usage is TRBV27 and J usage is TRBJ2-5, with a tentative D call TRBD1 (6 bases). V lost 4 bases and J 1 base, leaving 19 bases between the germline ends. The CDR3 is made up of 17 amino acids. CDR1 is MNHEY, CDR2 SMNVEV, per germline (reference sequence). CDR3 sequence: CASSSNLDRPTQETQYF. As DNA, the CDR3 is TGTGCCAGCAGTTCCAATCTGGACAGACCGACCCAAGAGACCCAGTACTTC.

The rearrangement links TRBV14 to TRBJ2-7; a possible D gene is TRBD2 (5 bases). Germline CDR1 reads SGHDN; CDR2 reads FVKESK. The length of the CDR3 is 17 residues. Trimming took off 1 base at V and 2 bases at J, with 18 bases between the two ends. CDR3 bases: TGTGCCAGCAGCCAAGTTGTGTCGGGAAGCTACCCCTACGAGCAGTACTTC. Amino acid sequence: CASSQVVSGSYPYEQYF.

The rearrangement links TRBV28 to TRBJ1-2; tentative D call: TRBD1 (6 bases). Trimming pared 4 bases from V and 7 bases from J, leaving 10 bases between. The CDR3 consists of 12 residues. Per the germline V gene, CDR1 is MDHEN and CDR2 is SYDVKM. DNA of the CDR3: TGTGCCAGCAGTTGGTTAGGGGGTGGCTACACCTTC. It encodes CASSWLGGGYTF.

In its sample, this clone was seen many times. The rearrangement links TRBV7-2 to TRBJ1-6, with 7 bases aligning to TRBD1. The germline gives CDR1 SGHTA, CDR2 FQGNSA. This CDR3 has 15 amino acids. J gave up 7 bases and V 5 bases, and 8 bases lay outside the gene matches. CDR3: CASSQSTGTNSPLHF. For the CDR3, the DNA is TGTGCCAGCAGCCAATCGACAGGGACAAATTCACCCCTCCACTTT.

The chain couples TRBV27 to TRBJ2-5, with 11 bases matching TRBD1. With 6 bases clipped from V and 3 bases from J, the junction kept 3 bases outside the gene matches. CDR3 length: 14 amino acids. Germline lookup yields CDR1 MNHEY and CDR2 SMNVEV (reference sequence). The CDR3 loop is CASRRTGGKETQYF. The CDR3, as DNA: TGTGCCAGCAGGCGGACAGGGGGCAAAGAGACCCAGTACTTC.